This T cell receptor beta chain was captured in a study of molecular identifiers for immune sequencing clone quantification. At the level of the study: Within a replicate experiment, RNA obtained from either 20,000 or 100,000 naive CD8 cells was divided into five aliquots, and four of those aliquots were then sequenced. Points from the study as a whole: Should identical TCR molecules share a barcode, the sizes of highly expanded clones could be underestimated.

This CDR3 spans 13 amino acids. CDR1 is SGHTA and CDR2 is FQGNSA in the germline V gene. V dropped 4 bases and J dropped 4 bases, with 11 bases sitting between them. The table lists this clonotype with many counts. The antigen remains unidentified. The authors gated naive CD8 T cells as CD8+CD4-CCR7+CD45RA+ for sorting. Via MiXCR, TCRdb re-called the PCR reads, giving one row per CDR3 protein. The sample contains tens of thousands of distinct CDR3 sequences, around 27% of which appear only once. This TCR came from a human donor in good health. Some libraries in this study had Jurkat cell RNA spiked in. J is TRBJ2-7 and V is TRBV7-2; D tentatively reads TRBD1 or TRBD2 (5 bases each). The sample comprised naive CD8+ T cells from blood, with Jurkat cell RNA spiked in. Subset defined: FACS-sorted CD8+CD4-CCR7+CD45RA+ naive T cells. The CDR3, as DNA: TGTGCCAGCAGCTCCTGGGACCGTTACGAGCAGTACTTC. It yields the protein CASSSWDRYEQYF.